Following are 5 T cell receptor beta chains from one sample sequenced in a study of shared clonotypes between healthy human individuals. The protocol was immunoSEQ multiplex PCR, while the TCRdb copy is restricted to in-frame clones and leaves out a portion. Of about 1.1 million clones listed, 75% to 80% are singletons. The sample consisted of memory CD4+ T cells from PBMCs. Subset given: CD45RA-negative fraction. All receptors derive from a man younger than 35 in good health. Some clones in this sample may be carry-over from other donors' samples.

CDR3 DNA: TGTGCCAGCAGTTACAGGAGCTCCTACGAGCAGTACTTC. It specifies CASSYRSSYEQYF. The J gene is TRBJ2-7, the V gene TRBV6-5; D gene uncertain. With 2 bases removed from V and 0 bases from J, the gap between germline ends came to 5 bases. The CDR3 is made up of 13 amino acids. CDR1 and CDR2 from the germline V gene are MNHEY and SVGAGI.

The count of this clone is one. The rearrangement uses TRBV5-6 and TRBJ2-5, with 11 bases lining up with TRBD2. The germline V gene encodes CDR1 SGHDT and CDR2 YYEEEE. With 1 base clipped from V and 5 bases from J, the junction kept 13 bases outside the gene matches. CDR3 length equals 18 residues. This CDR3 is CASSLTSGRANNVETQYF. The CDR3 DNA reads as TGTGCCAGCAGCTTGACTAGCGGGAGAGCCAATAATGTGGAGACCCAGTACTTC.

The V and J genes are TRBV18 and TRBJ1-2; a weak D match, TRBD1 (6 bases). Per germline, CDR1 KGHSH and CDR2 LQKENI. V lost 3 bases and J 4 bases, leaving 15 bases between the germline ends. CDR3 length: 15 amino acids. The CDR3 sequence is CASSPSGGLGYGYTF. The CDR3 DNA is TGTGCCAGCTCACCCTCGGGGGGCCTTGGCTATGGCTACACCTTC.

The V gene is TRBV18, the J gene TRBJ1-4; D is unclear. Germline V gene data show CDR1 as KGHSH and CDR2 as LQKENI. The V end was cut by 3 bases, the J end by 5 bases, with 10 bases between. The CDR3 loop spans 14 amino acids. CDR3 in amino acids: CASSPYAANEKLFF. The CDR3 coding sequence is TGTGCCAGCTCACCTTACGCCGCAAATGAAAAACTGTTTTTT.

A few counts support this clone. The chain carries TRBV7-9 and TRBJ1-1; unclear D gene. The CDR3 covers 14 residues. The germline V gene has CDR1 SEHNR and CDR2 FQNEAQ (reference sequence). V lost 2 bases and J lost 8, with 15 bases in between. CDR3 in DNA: TGTGCCAGCAGCTTACAGAGTTTTCCTTCGGAAGCTTTCTTT. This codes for CASSLQSFPSEAFF. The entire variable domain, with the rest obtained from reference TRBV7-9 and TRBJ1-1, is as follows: DTGVSQNPRHKITKRGQNVTFRCDPISEHNRLYWYRQTLGQGPEFLTYFQNEAQLEKSRLLSDRFSAERPKGSFSTLEIQRTEQGDSAMYLCASSLQSFPSEAFFGQGTRLTVV.